The source of this TCR beta chain is a study of T cell responses to AZD1222 COVID-19 vaccine. General observations from the study: In a largely white British group with more females than males, clonal diversity was possibly underestimated. Every sample of the repertoires postdated the peak T cell response. Spike-wide coverage was observed for vaccine-associated CD4 TCRs, with dominant responses at 160-218 and 743-854. A reported finding is that nearly half of spike-specific TCRs target unmutated variant regions.

As concerns this clone: Its antigen is unidentified.

TCRdb's copy holds only in-frame clones and misses some; the assay was immunoSEQ multiplex PCR. The sample has approximately 190,000 clones, approximately 92% seen once. The V gene's germline CDR1 is KGHDR and CDR2 SFDVKD. The CDR3 sequence is 14 residues long. The V end lost 4 bases, the J end lost 8 bases, and 16 bases lay between the germline ends. The source material was peripheral blood, sampled 28 days after the second dose of the MenACWY control vaccine. This chain joins TRBV24-1 and TRBJ1-2; D is uncertain. The receptor was isolated from an adult who received the MenACWY meningococcal vaccine as a control. CDR3 loop: CATSDLHRVGGYTF. CDR3 DNA: TGTGCCACCAGTGACCTACACCGCGTTGGAGGCTACACCTTC.